The clone carrying this T cell receptor (beta chain) was seen once. The data stem from a study of memory CD4+ T cells and cytomegalovirus serostatus. Single viable CD3+CD4+CD8-CD45RO+ cells were sorted as the memory CD4+ T cells. Original processing methods: Out-of-frame sequences were removed, leaving a few million distinct TCRbeta sequences. The data were produced by immunoSEQ multiplex PCR, yet TCRdb's version contains in-frame clones alone and is incomplete. V, J and clone size derive from that table, while D and trimming were established from the DNA sequence. Of some 60,000 clones listed, 81% are singletons. Germline lookup yields CDR1 MNHEY and CDR2 SVGAGI. This CDR3 has 12 amino acids. The V end lost 5 bases, the J end lost 3 bases, and 8 bases lay between the germline ends.

The chain is built from TRBV6-5 and TRBJ2-7; no firm D call. This receptor was obtained from an adult in good health and CMV-seronegative. Sequencing was carried out using memory CD4+ T cells from blood. Here the CDR3 DNA reads TGTGCCAGCAGTCCGTTATACTACGAGCAGTACTTC. This codes for CASSPLYYEQYF.